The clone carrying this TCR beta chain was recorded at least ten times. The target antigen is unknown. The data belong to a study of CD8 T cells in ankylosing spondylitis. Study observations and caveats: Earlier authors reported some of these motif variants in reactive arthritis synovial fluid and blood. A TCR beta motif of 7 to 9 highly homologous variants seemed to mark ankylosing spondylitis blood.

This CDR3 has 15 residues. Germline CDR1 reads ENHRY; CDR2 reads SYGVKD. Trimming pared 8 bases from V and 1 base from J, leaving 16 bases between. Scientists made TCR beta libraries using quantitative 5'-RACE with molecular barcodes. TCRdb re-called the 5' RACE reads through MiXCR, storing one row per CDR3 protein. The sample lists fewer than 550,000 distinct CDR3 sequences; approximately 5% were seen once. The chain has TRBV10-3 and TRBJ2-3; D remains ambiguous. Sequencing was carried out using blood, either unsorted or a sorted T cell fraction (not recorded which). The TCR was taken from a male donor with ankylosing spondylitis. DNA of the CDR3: TGTGCCATCTCCTACCTCTCGGGCGGCACAGATACGCAGTATTTT. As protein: CAISYLSGGTDTQYF.